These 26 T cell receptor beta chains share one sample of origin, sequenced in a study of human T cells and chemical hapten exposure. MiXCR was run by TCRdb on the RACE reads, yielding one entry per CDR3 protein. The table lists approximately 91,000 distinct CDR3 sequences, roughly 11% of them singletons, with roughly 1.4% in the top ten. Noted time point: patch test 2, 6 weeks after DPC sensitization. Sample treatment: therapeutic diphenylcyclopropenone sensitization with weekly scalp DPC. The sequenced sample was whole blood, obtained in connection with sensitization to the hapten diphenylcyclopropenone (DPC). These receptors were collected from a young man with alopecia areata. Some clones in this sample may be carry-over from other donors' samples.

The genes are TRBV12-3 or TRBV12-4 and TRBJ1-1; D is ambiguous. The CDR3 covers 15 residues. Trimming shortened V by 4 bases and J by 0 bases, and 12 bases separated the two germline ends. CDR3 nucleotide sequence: TGTGCCAGCAGTTCGGGTCGGGGAATGAACACTGAAGCTTTCTTT. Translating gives CASSSGRGMNTEAFF.

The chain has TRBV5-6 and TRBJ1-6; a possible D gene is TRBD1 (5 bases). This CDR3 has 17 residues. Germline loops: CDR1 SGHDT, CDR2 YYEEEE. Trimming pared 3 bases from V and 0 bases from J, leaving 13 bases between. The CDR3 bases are TGTGCCAGCAGCTGGGGACGGGGGAGCTCCTATAATTCACCCCTCCACTTT. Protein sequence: CASSWGRGSSYNSPLHF.

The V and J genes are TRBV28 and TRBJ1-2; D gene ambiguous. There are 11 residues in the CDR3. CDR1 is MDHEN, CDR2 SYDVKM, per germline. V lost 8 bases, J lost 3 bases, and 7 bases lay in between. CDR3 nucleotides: TGTGCCAGCGAGTTGGACTATGGCTACACCTTC. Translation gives CASELDYGYTF.

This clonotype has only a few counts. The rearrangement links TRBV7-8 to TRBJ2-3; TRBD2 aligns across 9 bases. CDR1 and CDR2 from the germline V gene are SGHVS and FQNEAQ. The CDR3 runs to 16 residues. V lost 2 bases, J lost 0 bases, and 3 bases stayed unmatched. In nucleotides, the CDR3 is TGTGCCAGCAGCTTACAAGCGGGGGGTAGCACAGATACGCAGTATTTT. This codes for CASSLQAGGSTDTQYF.

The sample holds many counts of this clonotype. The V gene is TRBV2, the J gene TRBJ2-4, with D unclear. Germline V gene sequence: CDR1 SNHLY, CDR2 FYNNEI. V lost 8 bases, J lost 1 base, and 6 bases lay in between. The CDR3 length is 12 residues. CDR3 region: CASGWAKNIQYF. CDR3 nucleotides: TGTGCCAGCGGGTGGGCCAAAAACATTCAGTACTTC.

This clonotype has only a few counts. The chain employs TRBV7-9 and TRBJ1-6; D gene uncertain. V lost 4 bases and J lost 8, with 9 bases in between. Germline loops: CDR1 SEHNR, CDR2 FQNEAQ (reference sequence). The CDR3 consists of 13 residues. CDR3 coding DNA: TGTGCCAGCAGCTCGGAGGGTCATTCACCCCTCCACTTT. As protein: CASSSEGHSPLHF. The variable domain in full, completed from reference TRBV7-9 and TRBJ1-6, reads DTGVSQNPRHKITKRGQNVTFRCDPISEHNRLYWYRQTLGQGPEFLTYFQNEAQLEKSRLLSDRFSAERPKGSFSTLEIQRTEQGDSAMYLCASSSEGHSPLHFGNGTRLTVT.

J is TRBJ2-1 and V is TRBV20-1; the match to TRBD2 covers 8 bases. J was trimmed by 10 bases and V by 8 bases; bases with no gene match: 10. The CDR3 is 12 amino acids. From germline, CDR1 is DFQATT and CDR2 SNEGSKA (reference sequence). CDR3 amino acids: CSSPLAGNEQFF. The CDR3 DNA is TGCAGTTCTCCGTTAGCGGGGAACGAGCAGTTCTTC.

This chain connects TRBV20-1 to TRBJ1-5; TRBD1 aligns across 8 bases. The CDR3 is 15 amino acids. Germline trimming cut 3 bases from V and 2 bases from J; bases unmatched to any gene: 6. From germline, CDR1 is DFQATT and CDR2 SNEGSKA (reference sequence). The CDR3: CSARKTGVRNQPQHF. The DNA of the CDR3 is TGCAGTGCTAGGAAGACAGGGGTGCGCAATCAGCCCCAGCATTTT.

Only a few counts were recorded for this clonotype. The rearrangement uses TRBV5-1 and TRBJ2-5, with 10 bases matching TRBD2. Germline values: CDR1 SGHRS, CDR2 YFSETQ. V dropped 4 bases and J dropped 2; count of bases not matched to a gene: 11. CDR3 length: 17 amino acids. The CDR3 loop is CASSERQPGLAQETQYF. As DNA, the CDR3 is TGCGCCAGCAGCGAAAGACAGCCGGGACTAGCGCAAGAGACCCAGTACTTC.

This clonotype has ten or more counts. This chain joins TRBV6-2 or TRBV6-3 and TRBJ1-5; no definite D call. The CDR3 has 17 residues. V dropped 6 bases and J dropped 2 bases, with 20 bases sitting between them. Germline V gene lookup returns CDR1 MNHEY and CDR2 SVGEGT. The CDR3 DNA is TGTGCCAGCAGCTATCTTCGGTCCCGTCGGGGCAATCAGCCCCAGCATTTT. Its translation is CASSYLRSRRGNQPQHF.

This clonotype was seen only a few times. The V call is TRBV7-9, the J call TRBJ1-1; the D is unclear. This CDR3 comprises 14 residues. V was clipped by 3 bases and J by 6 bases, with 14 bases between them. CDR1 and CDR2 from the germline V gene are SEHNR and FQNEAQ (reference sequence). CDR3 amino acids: CASSFGKRVAEAFF. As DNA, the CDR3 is TGTGCCAGCAGCTTCGGGAAGAGGGTGGCTGAAGCTTTCTTT.

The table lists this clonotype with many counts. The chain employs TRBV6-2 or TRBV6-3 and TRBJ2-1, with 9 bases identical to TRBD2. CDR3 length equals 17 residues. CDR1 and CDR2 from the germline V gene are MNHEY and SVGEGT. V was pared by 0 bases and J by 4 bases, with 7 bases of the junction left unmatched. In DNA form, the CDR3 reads TGTGCCAGCAGTTACTCCCCTACTAGCGGGCTATACAATGAGCAGTTCTTC. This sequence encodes CASSYSPTSGLYNEQFF.

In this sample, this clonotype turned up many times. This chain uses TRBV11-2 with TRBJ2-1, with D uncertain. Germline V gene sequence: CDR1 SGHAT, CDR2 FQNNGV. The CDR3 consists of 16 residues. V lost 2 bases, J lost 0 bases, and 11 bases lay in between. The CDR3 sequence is CASSLRGYPSYNEQFF. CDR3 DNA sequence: TGTGCCAGCAGCTTACGTGGGTATCCCTCCTACAATGAGCAGTTCTTC.

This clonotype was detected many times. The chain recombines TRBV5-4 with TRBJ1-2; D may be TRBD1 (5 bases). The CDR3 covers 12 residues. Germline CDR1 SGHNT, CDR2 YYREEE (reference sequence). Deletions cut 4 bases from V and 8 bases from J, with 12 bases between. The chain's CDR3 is CASSQGQRGYTF. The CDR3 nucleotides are TGTGCCAGCAGCCAAGGACAAAGAGGCTACACCTTC.

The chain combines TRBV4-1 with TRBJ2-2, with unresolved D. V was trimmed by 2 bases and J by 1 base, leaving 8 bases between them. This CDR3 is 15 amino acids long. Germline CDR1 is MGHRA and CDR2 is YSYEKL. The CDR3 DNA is TGCGCCAGCAGCCAACTGGGGTTGAACACCGGGGAGCTGTTTTTT. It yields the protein CASSQLGLNTGELFF.

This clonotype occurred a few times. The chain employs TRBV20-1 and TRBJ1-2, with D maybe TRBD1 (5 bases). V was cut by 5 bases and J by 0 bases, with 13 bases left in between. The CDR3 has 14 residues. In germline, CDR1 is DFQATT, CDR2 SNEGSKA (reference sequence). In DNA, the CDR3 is TGCAGTGCTCCCGGAGGGGCCACTAACTATGGCTACACCTTC. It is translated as CSAPGGATNYGYTF.

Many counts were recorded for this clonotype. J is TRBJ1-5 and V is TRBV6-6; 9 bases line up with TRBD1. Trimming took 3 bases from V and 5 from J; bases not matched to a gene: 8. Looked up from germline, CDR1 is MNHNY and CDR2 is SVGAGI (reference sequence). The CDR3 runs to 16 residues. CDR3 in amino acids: CASSYGTGRGDQPQHF. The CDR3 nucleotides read TGTGCCAGCAGTTATGGGACAGGGCGTGGCGATCAGCCCCAGCATTTT.

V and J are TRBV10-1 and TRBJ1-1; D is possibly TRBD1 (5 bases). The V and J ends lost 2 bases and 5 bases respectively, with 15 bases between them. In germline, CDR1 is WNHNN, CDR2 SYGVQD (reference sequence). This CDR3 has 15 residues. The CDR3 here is CASSEDSTMSTEAFF. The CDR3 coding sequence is TGCGCCAGCAGTGAGGACAGTACCATGAGTACTGAAGCTTTCTTT.

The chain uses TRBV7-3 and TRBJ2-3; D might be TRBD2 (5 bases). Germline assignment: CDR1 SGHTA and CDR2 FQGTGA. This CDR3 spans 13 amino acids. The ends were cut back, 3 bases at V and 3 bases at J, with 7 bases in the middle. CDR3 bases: TGTGCCAGCAGCTTTAGAGGGACAGATACGCAGTATTTT. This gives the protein CASSFRGTDTQYF. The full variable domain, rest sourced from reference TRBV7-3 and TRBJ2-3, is GAGVSQTPSNKVTEKGKYVELRCDPISGHTALYWYRQSLGQGPEFLIYFQGTGAADDSGLPNDRFFAVRPEGSVSTLKIQRTERGDSAVYLCASSFRGTDTQYFGPGTRLTVL.

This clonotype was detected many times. This CDR3 is CASSFRQGGTDTQYF. The CDR3, as DNA: TGTGCCAGCAGCTTCCGGCAGGGTGGCACAGATACGCAGTATTTT. The chain has TRBV11-2 and TRBJ2-3; D perhaps matches TRBD1 (5 bases). Trimming removed 3 bases at V and 1 base at J, with 11 bases between. The CDR3 extends over 15 amino acids. The germline V gene encodes CDR1 SGHAT and CDR2 FQNNGV.

The CDR3: CASSHPGTGGGGGYTF. In DNA form, the CDR3 reads TGCGCCAGCAGCCATCCTGGGACAGGGGGAGGCGGTGGCTACACCTTC. The V gene is TRBV4-3, the J gene TRBJ1-2; TRBD1 agrees at 11 bases. Germline V gene lookup returns CDR1 LGHNA and CDR2 YSLEER. The junction had 10 bases not matched to a gene; V was cut back by 3 bases and J by 7 bases. This CDR3 is 16 amino acids long.

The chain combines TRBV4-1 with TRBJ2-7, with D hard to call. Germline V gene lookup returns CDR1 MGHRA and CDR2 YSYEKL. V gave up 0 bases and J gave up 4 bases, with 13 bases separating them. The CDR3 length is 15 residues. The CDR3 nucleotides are TGCGCCAGCAGCCAAGATTTGGTCACTGGATACGAGCAGTACTTC. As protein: CASSQDLVTGYEQYF.

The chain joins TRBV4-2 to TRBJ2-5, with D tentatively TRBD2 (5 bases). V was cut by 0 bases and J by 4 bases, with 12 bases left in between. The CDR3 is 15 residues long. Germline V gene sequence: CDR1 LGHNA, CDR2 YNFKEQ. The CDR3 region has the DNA TGTGCCAGCAGCCAAGAGCTAGCCGGAGGAGAGACCCAGTACTTC. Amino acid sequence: CASSQELAGGETQYF.

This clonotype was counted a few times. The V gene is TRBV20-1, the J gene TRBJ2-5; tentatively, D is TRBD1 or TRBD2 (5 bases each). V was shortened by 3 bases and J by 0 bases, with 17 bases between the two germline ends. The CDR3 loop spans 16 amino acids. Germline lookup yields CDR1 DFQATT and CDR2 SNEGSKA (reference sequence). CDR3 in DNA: TGCAGTGCTAGGGCCCCTGGGGGAGCTTACCAAGAGACCCAGTACTTC. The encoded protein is CSARAPGGAYQETQYF.

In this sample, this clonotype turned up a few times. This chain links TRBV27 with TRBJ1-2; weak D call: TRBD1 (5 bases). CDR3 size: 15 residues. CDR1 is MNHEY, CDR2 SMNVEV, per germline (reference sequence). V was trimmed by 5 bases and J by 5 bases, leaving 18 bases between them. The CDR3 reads CASSPRLGVRYGYTF. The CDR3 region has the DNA TGTGCCAGCAGTCCGAGGCTGGGGGTAAGATATGGCTACACCTTC.

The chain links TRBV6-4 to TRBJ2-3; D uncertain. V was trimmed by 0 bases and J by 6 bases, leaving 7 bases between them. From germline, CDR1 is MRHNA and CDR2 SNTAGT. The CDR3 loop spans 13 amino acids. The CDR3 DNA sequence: TGTGCCAGCAGTGACTCTGCGAGGGATACGCAGTATTTT. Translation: CASSDSARDTQYF.